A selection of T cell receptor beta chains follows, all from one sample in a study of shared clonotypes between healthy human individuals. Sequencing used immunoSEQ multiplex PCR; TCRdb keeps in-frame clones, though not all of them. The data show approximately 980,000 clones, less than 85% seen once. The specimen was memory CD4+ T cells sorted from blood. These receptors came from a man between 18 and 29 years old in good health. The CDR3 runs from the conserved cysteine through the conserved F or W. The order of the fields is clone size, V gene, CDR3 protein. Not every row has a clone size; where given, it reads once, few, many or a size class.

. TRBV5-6 CASSLGRASGSNEQFF
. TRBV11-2 CASSLGINVAEAFF
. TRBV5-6 CASTNTGDRTDYGYTF
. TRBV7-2 CASSRDRADEKLFF
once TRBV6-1 CASSVLVGVLTF
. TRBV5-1 CASSLTGQGADTQYF
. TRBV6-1 CASSVGGGGADTQYF
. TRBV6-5 CASRTSGSRQETQYF
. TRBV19 CASSYRYEQYF
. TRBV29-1 CSVEGYMNTEAFF
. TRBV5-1 CASSPPGRTNTEAFF
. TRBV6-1 CASSAMKGTRPKEQFF
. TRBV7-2 CASSPRGAGSGSDEQYF
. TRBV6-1 CASTRSRQGGTEAFF
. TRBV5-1 CASRSGGGDTQYF
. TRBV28 CASSSRLDKDTF
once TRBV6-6 CASSYSIQSHEQYF
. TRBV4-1 CASRHPGTGDTQYF
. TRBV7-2 CASSLAGGGNTIYF
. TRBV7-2 CASSLDPASNQPQHF
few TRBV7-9 CASSLGLGDTDTQYF
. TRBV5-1 CASSMTDYNSPLHF
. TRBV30 CASQPTSGISDTQYF
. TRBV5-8 CASSSNAGTINQPQHF
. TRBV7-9 CASSLTETGGGYTF
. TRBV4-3 CASSQERATEAFF
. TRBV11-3 CASSLGDGTDTQYF
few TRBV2 CASSDDSTGYNSPLHF
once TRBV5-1 CASSLGSSGTSYEQYF
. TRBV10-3 CAISEPLSGETQYF
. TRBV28 CASSPGGMIQETQYF
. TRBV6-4 CASSHLKGGDSYEQYF
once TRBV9 CASSVHPVSYEQYF
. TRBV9 CASSSEGTHNEQFF
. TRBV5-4 CASSLDYSYNEQFF
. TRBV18 CASSPPPTPDTQYF